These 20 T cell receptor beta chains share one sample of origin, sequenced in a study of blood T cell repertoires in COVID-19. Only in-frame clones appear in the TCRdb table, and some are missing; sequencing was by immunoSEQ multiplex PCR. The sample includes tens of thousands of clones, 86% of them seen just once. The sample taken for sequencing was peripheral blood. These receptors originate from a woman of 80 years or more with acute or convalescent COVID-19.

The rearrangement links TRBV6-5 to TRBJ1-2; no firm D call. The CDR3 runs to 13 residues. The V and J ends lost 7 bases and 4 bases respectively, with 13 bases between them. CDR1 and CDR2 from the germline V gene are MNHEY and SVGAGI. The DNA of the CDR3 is TGTGCCAGCATGAACCTGGGAGGCTATGGCTACACCTTC. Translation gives CASMNLGGYGYTF.

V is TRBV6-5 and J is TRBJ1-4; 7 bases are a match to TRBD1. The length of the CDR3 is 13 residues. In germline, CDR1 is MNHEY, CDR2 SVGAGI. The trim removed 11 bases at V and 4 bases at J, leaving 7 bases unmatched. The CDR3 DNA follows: TGTGCCCTCCGGGACAGCAATAATGAAAAACTGTTTTTT. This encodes CALRDSNNEKLFF.

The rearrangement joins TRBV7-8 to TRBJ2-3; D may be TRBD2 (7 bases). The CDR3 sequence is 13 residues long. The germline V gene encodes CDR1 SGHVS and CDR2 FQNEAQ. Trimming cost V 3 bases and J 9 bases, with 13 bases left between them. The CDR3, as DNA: TGTGCCAGCAGCTTGCGGTCGGGGGGCACGCAGTATTTT. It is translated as CASSLRSGGTQYF.

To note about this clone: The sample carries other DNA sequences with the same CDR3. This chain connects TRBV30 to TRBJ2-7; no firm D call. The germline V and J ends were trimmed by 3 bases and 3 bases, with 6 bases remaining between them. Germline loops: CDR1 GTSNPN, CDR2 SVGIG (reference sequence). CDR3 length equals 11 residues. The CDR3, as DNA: TGTGCCTGGAGCCTAAGCTACGAGCAGTACTTC. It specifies CAWSLSYEQYF.

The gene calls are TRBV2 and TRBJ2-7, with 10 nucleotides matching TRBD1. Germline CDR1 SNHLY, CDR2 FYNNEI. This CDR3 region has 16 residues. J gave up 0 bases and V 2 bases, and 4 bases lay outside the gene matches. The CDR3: CASSEQGQGPSYEQYF. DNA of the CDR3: TGTGCCAGCAGTGAACAGGGACAGGGGCCCTCCTACGAGCAGTACTTC.

DNA of the CDR3: TGTGCCAGCAGCTTAGGCGGACAGGGGGAAGAGACCCAGTACTTC. It encodes CASSLGGQGEETQYF. V usage is TRBV7-7 and J usage is TRBJ2-5, with 10 positions matching TRBD1. V shed 1 base, J shed 3 bases, and the junction held 2 bases outside the gene matches. Germline-derived CDR1 and CDR2 are SSHAT and FNYEAQ (reference sequence). The length of the CDR3 is 15 residues.

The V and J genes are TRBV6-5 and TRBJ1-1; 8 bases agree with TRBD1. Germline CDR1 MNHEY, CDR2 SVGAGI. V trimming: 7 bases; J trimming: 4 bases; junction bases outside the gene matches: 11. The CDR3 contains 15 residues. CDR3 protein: CASNWTGRRTTEAFF. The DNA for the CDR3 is TGTGCCAGCAACTGGACAGGGAGGAGGACCACTGAAGCTTTCTTT.

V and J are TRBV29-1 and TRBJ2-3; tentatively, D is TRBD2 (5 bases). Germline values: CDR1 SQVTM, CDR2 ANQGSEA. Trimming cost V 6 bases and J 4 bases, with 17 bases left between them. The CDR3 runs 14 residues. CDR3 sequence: CSVESAGKADTQYF. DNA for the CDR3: TGCAGCGTGGAGAGTGCCGGGAAGGCAGATACGCAGTATTTT.

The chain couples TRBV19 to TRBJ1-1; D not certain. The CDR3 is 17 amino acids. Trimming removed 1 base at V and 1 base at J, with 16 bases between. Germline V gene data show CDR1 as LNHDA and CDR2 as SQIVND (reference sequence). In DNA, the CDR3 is TGTGCCAGTAGTATAGGGGGAGGGCCTCTCCGGAACACTGAAGCTTTCTTT. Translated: CASSIGGGPLRNTEAFF.

DNA for the CDR3: TGTGCCAGCAGTATTTACCGGGACACTGGCTACACCTTC. Translation: CASSIYRDTGYTF. The genes are TRBV27 and TRBJ1-2; D may be TRBD1 (6 bases). Between the trimmed V and J ends, which lost 5 bases and 7 bases, there was a span of 14 bases. The CDR3 is made up of 13 amino acids. CDR1 is MNHEY and CDR2 is SMNVEV in the germline V gene (reference sequence).

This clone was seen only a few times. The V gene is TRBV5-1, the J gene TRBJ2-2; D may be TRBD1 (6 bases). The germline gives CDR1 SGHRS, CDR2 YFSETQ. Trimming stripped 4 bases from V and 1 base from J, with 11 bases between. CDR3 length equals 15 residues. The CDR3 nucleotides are TGCGCCAGCAGCCAGGGGACGGTGAACACCGGGGAGCTGTTTTTT. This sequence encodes CASSQGTVNTGELFF.

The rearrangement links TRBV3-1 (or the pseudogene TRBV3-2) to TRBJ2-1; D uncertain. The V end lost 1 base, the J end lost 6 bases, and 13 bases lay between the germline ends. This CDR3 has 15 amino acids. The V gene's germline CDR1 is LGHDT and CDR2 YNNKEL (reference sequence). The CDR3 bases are TGTGCCAGCAGCCAAGGCAGCTTTACAGCCAATGAGCAGTTCTTC. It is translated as CASSQGSFTANEQFF.

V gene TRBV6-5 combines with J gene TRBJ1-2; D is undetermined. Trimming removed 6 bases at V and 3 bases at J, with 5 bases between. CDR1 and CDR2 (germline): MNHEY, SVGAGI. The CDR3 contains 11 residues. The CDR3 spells CASRHHYGYTF. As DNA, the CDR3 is TGTGCCAGCAGACATCACTATGGCTACACCTTC.

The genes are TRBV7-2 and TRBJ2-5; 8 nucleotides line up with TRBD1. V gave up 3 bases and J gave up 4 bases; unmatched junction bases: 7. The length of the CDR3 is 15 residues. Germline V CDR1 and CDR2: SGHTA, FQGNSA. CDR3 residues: CASSLDRAVRETQYF. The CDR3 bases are TGTGCCAGCAGCTTGGACAGGGCGGTTAGAGAGACCCAGTACTTC.

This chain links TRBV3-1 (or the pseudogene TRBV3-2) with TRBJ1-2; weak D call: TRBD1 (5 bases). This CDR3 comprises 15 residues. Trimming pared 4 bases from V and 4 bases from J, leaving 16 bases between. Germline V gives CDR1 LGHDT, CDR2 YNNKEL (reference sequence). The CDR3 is CASSPFDRTIYGYTF. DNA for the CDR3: TGTGCCAGCAGCCCGTTCGACAGAACAATCTATGGCTACACCTTC.

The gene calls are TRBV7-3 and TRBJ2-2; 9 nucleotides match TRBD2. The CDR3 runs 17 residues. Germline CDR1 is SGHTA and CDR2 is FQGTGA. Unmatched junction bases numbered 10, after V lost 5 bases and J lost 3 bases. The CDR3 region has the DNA TGTGCCAGCAGCCCTATTAGCGGGAGCGGGTACACCGGGGAGCTGTTTTTT. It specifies CASSPISGSGYTGELFF.

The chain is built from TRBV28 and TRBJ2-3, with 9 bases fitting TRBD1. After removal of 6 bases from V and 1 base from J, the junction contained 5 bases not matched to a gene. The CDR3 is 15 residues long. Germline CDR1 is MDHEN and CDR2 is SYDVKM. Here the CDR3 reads CASRPQGAGTDTQYF. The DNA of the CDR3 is TGTGCCAGCAGACCACAGGGGGCTGGCACAGATACGCAGTATTTT.

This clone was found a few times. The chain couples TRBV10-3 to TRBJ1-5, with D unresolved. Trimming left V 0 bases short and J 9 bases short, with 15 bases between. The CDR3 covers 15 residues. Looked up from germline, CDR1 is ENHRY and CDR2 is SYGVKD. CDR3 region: CAISESNGIGLPQHF. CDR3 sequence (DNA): TGTGCCATCAGTGAGTCGAACGGGATCGGGTTGCCCCAGCATTTT.

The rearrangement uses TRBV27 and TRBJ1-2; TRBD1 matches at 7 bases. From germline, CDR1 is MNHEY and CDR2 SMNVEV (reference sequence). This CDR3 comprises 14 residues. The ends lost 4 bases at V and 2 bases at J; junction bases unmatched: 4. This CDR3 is CASSYRQGNYGYTF. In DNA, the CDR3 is TGTGCCAGCAGTTATCGACAGGGAAACTATGGCTACACCTTC.

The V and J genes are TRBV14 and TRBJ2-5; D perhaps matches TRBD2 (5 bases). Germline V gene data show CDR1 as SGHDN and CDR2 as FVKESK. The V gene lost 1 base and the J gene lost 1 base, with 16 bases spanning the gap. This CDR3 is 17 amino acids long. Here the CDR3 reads CASSQGSGVGIQETQYF. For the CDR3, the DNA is TGTGCCAGCAGCCAAGGTTCCGGGGTGGGCATCCAAGAGACCCAGTACTTC.